The source of this TCR beta chain is a study of cytomegalovirus exposure and HLA in healthy donors. The PCR employed 60 Vbeta primers together with 13 Jbeta primers. Sequenced by immunoSEQ multiplex PCR; TCRdb stores in-frame clones only, minus some. This table holds approximately 200,000 clones, about 83% found once. The CDR3 runs to 17 residues. With 3 bases removed from V and 5 bases from J, the gap between germline ends came to 19 bases. Germline V gives CDR1 ENHRY, CDR2 SYGVKD. Sequencing used PBMCs. This receptor was obtained from a woman in her twenties or thirties in good health and CMV-seropositive. This sequence joins TRBV10-3 and TRBJ2-2; a weak D match, TRBD1 (6 bases). CDR3 region: CAISEFVTGTSTGELFF. In DNA, the CDR3 is TGTGCCATCAGTGAATTTGTAACAGGGACATCGACCGGGGAGCTGTTTTTT.